One and the same sample provided the 3 T cell receptor beta chains below, sequenced in a study of TET2 disruption in CD19-targeted CAR T cells (dated 2018 in TCRdb). The library was produced with the immunoSEQ multiplex PCR assay. The immuneACCESS repertoire file appears here via TCRdb, limited to in-frame rearrangements. These files lack a portion of the clones; in checked studies, under half of the deficit traces to unresolved V genes, and the cause of the others is not known. In this sample's table one finds about 26,000 clones. About 2% of the sample goes to the ten largest clones. No antigen is known for these receptors. Read against the paper, the sample's treatment or condition label means: autologous CTL019 cells: CD19 CAR with 4-1BB and CD3 zeta domains. The sample was CD8- CAR+ T cells sorted from cultured blood T cells, taken for CD19 CAR T cell therapy. The cell subset or site label on this specimen signifies: CD8-negative CAR-positive T cells from the infusion product. Receptor source: a man aged 65-85 years with chronic lymphocytic leukemia.

Notes on this clone: The CDR3 end falls 3 residues outside the read, so it is completed with the germline J gene. This sequence joins TRBV30 and TRBJ2-5, with 8 bases aligning to TRBD2. The V gene's germline CDR1 is GTSNPN and CDR2 SVGIG (reference sequence). This CDR3 contains 16 residues. Trimming removed 0 bases from V and 3 bases from J; junction bases left unmatched: 9. The CDR3: CAWSVRRLAGEETQYF. The sequenced part of the CDR3 DNA is TGTGCCTGGAGTGTACGTAGGCTAGCGGGCGAAGAGACC.

Comments on this clone: From the germline J gene comes the end of the CDR3, since the read stops 3 residues before it. This chain connects TRBV29-1 to TRBJ1-2; possible D gene TRBD1, 5 bases. The CDR3 is 14 residues long. The germline V gene encodes CDR1 SQVTM and CDR2 ANQGSEA. The covered CDR3 bases are TGCAGCGTTGAGCCACTAGCGGGGGTCAATACC. Its translation: CSVEPLAGVNT. The entire CDR3 protein is CSVEPLAGVNTYTF.

The CDR3 loop is CASSSDTGELFF. CDR3 bases read: TGTGCCAGCAGCTCCGACACCGGGGAG. The V gene is TRBV7-6, the J gene TRBJ2-2; D unclear. The CDR3 extends 3 residues past the end of the read, so its final part is completed from the germline J gene. Trimming removed 4 bases from V and 3 bases from J, with 3 bases in between. The CDR3 covers 12 residues. Germline V CDR1 and CDR2: SGHVS, FNYEAQ.